The present entry profiles one T cell receptor (beta chain) with its context. Its antigen specificity is not known. No base-level quality is on record; no much larger clone is a single base apart. The record originates from a study of cytomegalovirus exposure and HLA in healthy donors (dated by TCRdb to about 2017). For the study in its entirety: An earlier analysis of approximately 640 of the donors reported 250 to 350 Gb of sequence data and 120 million or so unique TCR beta sequences from about 200 million T cells. The aim of the study was to test whether cataloging public T cell receptors could identify signatures of past pathogen exposure. The later analysis used no new phenotypic data to find candidate immune exposures, relying instead on TCR beta sequences and their occurrence across donors. In a later genetic analysis, genome-wide SNP genotypes for about three fifths of the roughly 670 donors were used, and that subset was treated as a discovery cohort. The number of typed donors differed by locus: about 620-640 for A, B, C, DRB1 and DQB1; approximately 520 for DQA1; roughly 600 for DPA1; and some 450 for DPB1. HLA typing covered class I and class II loci at four-digit resolution. The study profiled the T cell repertoires of hundreds of subjects by immunosequencing and related them to cytomegalovirus serostatus. In a later analysis, previously published TCR beta repertoires from about 670 donors were re-analyzed and high-resolution HLA genotyping was added so that TCR occurrence patterns could be studied. Of the approximately 400 genotyped donors, 80% to 90% were placed in the genetic ancestry cluster associated with self-reported Caucasian donors. In addition to the first cohort of approximately 650 subjects, a separate validation cohort of approximately 130 different subjects was used. Five DR-DQ haplotypes were handled as single units for association and clustering because linkage in the cohort was strong. An earlier analysis of 500 to 750 of the donors applied high-throughput TCR beta sequencing to assess whether each TCR beta V gene segment acted as functional or pseudogenic. Across roughly 420 genotyped donors of the cohort, an average of roughly 250,000 unique TCR beta nucleotide sequences per donor were sequenced, and approximately 19% of those sequences were non-productive. To predict cytomegalovirus infection status, the study combined high-throughput TCR immunosequencing, statistical association of individual TCRs with disease status, and machine learning. Donor age, sex, ethnicity and CMV serostatus were compiled alongside the repertoire data. An early release that covered around 590 HLA-typed donors contained 250 to 350 gigabases of sequencing data and around 85 million unique TCR sequences. Every discovery cohort repertoire had been produced on one sequencing platform. Results and caveats for the whole study, not just this receptor: Roughly uniform sequencing depth across donors was assumed in presence/absence analyses, although this assumption may not hold. CMV serostatus was the only immune exposure information available for the cohort. V-gene and J-gene trimming of TCR beta chains was associated with a missense DCLRE1C variant in a later genetic analysis, and the association was replicated in an independent cohort. The sequencing pipeline was judged likely to have produced a cluster of highly shared sequence variants as a technical artifact. The 87-base-pair reads could not distinguish some IMGT-functional V segments, including TRBV6-2 and TRBV6-3, so those segments were excluded. A later analysis found that TCR association rates varied across HLA loci, with DRB1 alleles showing the most associated TCRs and HLA-C alleles the fewest. Correlated functional status among segregating V segments might reflect linkage disequilibrium, but an unknown experimental factor could not be ruled out. According to a later analysis, most CMV-associated TCR beta chains appeared to be HLA-restricted, and the HLA associations seemed to be driven largely by CMV exposure. The classifier was reported to diagnose cytomegalovirus status with high specificity and sensitivity in both the original cohort and the validation cohort. In an earlier analysis of about 550 of the donors, most TCR beta V segments were observed in productive rearrangements about 87% or about 30% of the time, broadly matching IMGT annotations. Most TCR sequences were seen in very few donors, while some public TCRs were found in many individuals. Because counts were too low, 15 or so rarely observed V segments, including chromosome 9 orphons, were excluded from the earlier analysis of about 500 of the donors. Several of the top co-occurrence clusters appeared to be linked to parvovirus B19, influenza, CMV and Epstein-Barr virus, according to a later analysis. Compared with the roughly 700-donor mean, donors in an Asian-associated ancestry cluster had fewer N-insertions in productive TCRs, according to a later genetic analysis. Because HLA typing was unavailable for some donors at each locus, only the typed subset was used in association tests. This cohort had only TCR beta chains sequenced, and the lack of alpha or paired-chain data limited which features could be detected. Specific HLA alleles were associated with roughly 16,000 TCR beta sequences at a false discovery rate of 0.05 in a later analysis. The authors suggested that the approach could potentially be extended to other disease states and immunological phenotypes. A further reported finding was that TCR beta sequences accurately predicted the HLA-A and HLA-B alleles for most subjects in the first cohort. The study listed 164 TCR beta chains as associated with cytomegalovirus. In vitro tests confirmed that a few of the cytomegalovirus-associated TCR beta chains recognize cytomegalovirus antigens. In a later analysis, HLA-associated TCR beta chains showed more clonal expansion and lower generation probabilities than non-associated chains that were equally common. When HLA alleles, especially DR and DQ, strongly co-occurred, attributing TCR associations to individual alleles was difficult.

The cohort consisted of hundreds of healthy bone marrow donors. All cohort members were sampled while nominally healthy, although unrecorded immune exposures were likely present. The donor tested CMV seronegative and was one of the 352 seronegative cohort members. A peripheral blood sample was provided by each donor, and peripheral blood mononuclear cells were used for TCR beta sequencing. Genomic DNA was extracted from the blood cell samples with the Qiagen DNeasy Blood Extraction Kit. The library was made by the immunoSEQ multiplex PCR assay. The multiplex PCR relied on a mix of 60 forward primers for TCR Vbeta segments and 13 reverse primers for TCR Jbeta segments. The CDR3 region of rearranged TCR beta genes was amplified from genomic DNA by a multiplex PCR assay. The Illumina HiSeq System was used to sequence the amplified TCR beta libraries as 87-base-pair reads. As for the authors' bioinformatics: In a later analysis, tens of millions of unique TCR beta chains were counted across the 650 to 750 repertoires, and about 10 million of these chains were shared by at least two donors. Raw reads were error-corrected and collapsed into unique sequences with a nearest-neighbor algorithm that merged closely related sequences to remove PCR and sequencing errors. V, D and J gene segments were assigned by aligning CDR3 sequences to IMGT reference sequences. For a sequence to be retained, a match of at least six nucleotides to both a V gene segment and a J gene segment was required. Rearrangements were classified as productive when the CDR3 lacked stop codons and remained in frame with V and J, and all other rearrangements were classified as non-productive. Following IMGT convention, CDR3 was defined as the stretch from the second conserved V-encoded cysteine to the conserved J-encoded phenylalanine. Sequences without an unambiguous match to a single V gene segment were excluded from the earlier analysis of approximately 600 of the donors. An earlier analysis of 450 to 650 of the donors called V segments functional above 56.7% productive rearrangements and segregating when the between-donor standard deviation exceeded 5%. A statistical classification framework was built for diagnosing cytomegalovirus status from the catalog of TCR beta chain sequences. In a later analysis, TCR nucleotide sequences were compared against IMGT/GENE-DB human TR gene sequences so that V and J genes could be assigned. In a later analysis, CDR3 sequences and most-parsimonious VDJ recombination scenarios were assigned using the TCRdist pipeline. A later analysis defined each TCR beta chain by its CDR3 amino acid sequence plus V-gene family, and excluded reads lacking a unique V-gene family. In a later analysis, 450 to 600 highly shared, low-generation-probability nucleotide sequences were removed to address suspected cross-contamination and a sequencing artifact. In a later analysis, a clonal expansion index was calculated for each public chain from normalized within-repertoire ranks of inferred template counts. In a later analysis, generation probabilities were computed using a VDJ recombination model fitted to out-of-frame rearrangements, and the results were checked against IGoR. In a later analysis, hypergeometric tests were used to score TCR-TCR, TCR-HLA and TCR-CMV co-occurrence, with a repertoire-size bias correction applied to TCR pairs. In a later analysis, false discovery rates were estimated by permuting HLA or CMV assignments 20 times. In a later analysis, co-occurring TCRs were grouped with DBSCAN, and TCRdist sequence similarity was added when clustering was performed within HLA-allele-positive subsets. Repertoires with fewer than 30,000 or more than 120,000 public chains, plus five repertoires with anomalous nucleotide sharing, were excluded from co-occurrence clustering. TCRdb took this table from immuneACCESS and kept in-frame rearrangements with V and J called. Such tables lack part of the clones; where checked against another copy, unresolved V genes explain under half of the gap, and the rest is unexplained. The V and J calls and clone size come from that table; D and trimming were worked out from the DNA. The sample yields about 160,000 clones; under 85% were counted once. Under 1.5% of the sample is held by the ten biggest clonotypes.

V lost 2 bases and J lost 2 bases, and the count of bases not matched to a germline gene is 2. Including cysteine and phenylalanine, the CDR3 has 14 amino acids. Here the CDR3 DNA is all that survives: 42 bases in frame from base 1. CDR1 and CDR2 (SGHRS, YFSETQ) derive from the germline V gene. This receptor was taken from a woman aged 25 to 45 in good health and CMV-seronegative. This sequence uses TRBV5-1 and TRBJ1-2; TRBD1 matches 8 bases in the middle. The sequenced material came from PBMCs. The CDR3 is CASSFGQGNYGYTF. The DNA is TGCGCCAGCAGCTTCGGACAGGGCAACTATGGCTACACCTTC.